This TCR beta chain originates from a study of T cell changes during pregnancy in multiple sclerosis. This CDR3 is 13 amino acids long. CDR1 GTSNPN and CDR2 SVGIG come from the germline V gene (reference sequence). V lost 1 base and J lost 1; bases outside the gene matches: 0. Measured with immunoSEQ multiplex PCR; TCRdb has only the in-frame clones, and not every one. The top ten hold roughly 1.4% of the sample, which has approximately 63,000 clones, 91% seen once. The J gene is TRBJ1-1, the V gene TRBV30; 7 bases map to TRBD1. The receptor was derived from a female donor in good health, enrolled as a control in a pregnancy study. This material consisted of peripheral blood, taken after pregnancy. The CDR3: CAWSGTGNTEAFF. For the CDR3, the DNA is TGTGCCTGGAGTGGGACAGGGAACACTGAAGCTTTCTTT.